The entry that follows covers one T cell receptor beta chain sequence. Its cognate antigen is unknown. This sample stems from a study of CD8 T cell repertoires and HIV-1 epitope variants. As for the study in general: T cells were stimulated with Twenty-five Gag and Nef peptides separately. Separate from the cultures, 1M uncultured T cells served as baseline.

Measured with immunoSEQ multiplex PCR; TCRdb has only the in-frame clones, and not every one. Here the sample spans about 5,400 clones, around 60% being singletons. Broader study findings: Nef KF9 drew about 5 clonotypes and HW9 one, without TAALDMSHF responses. Beta chains alone show antigen proliferation, not cytokine profile or function.

The CDR3 is made up of 11 amino acids. Trimming took 3 bases from V and 0 from J, leaving 2 bases between them. CDR1 and CDR2 from the germline V gene are DFQATT and SNEGSKA (reference sequence). The chain combines TRBV20-1 with TRBJ1-1; D is undetermined. The material sequenced was cultured CD8+ T cells derived from PBMCs. The origin of this receptor is a male donor with HIV. Written as DNA, the CDR3 is TGCAGTGCTAGTCTGAACACTGAAGCTTTCTTT. Amino acid sequence: CSASLNTEAFF.